Below are 16 T cell receptor beta chains sequenced from a single sample in a study of blood T cell repertoires in COVID-19. Produced via immunoSEQ multiplex PCR; TCRdb's table is partial and in-frame only. In the table there are 100,000 or so clones, just under 85% of which are singletons. The source material was peripheral blood. The origin of the receptors is a woman between 65 and 79 years old with active or convalescent COVID-19.

The chain couples TRBV2 to TRBJ2-5, with 9 nucleotides matching TRBD1. This CDR3 is built from 14 residues. Trimming at V came to 6 bases and at J to 4 bases, leaving 6 bases not matched to a gene. The germline V gene encodes CDR1 SNHLY and CDR2 FYNNEI. The CDR3 here is CASRETGGGETQYF. The CDR3 DNA is TGTGCCAGCAGGGAAACAGGGGGCGGAGAGACCCAGTACTTC.

The rearrangement joins TRBV19 to TRBJ1-2; D not resolved. CDR3 size: 12 residues. The V gene lost 4 bases and the J gene lost 2 bases, with 5 bases spanning the gap. CDR1 and CDR2 (germline): LNHDA, SQIVND (reference sequence). CDR3 sequence: CASSTMNYGYTF. For the CDR3, the DNA is TGTGCCAGTAGTACAATGAACTATGGCTACACCTTC.

The chain combines TRBV7-9 with TRBJ1-2, with a tentative D call TRBD1 (5 bases). V was trimmed by 7 bases and J by 3 bases, leaving 15 bases between them. Germline V gene sequence: CDR1 SEHNR, CDR2 FQNEAQ (reference sequence). There are 14 residues in the CDR3. The CDR3 DNA reads TGTGCCAGCACCCCAGTGGGGGGGGACTATGGCTACACCTTC. Its translation is CASTPVGGDYGYTF.

The gene calls are TRBV18 and TRBJ1-2; D not certain. The germline CDR1 and CDR2 sequences are KGHSH and LQKENI. The V end lost 4 bases, the J end lost 2 bases, and 11 bases lay between the germline ends. This CDR3 is 14 amino acids long. The CDR3 sequence is CASSRGVVNYGYTF. The DNA of the CDR3 is TGTGCCAGCTCACGCGGGGTAGTCAACTATGGCTACACCTTC.

This chain links TRBV11-2 with TRBJ2-7; possible D gene TRBD2, 7 bases. This CDR3 region has 14 residues. Trimming took 3 bases from V and 7 from J, leaving 16 bases between them. CDR1 is SGHAT, CDR2 FQNNGV, per germline. CDR3: CASSFPLRGGEQYF. For the CDR3, the DNA is TGTGCCAGCAGCTTCCCGTTAAGGGGGGGGGAGCAGTACTTC.

The rearrangement joins TRBV7-9 to TRBJ1-4, with 9 bases matching TRBD1. The trim removed 5 bases at V and 7 bases at J, leaving 8 bases unmatched. The CDR3 totals 15 residues. Per germline, CDR1 SEHNR and CDR2 FQNEAQ (reference sequence). The DNA for the CDR3 is TGTGCCAGCAGCATGATGACAGGGGGAGGTGAAAAACTGTTTTTT. It specifies CASSMMTGGGEKLFF.

The V and J genes are TRBV5-5 and TRBJ1-3; D ambiguous. The CDR3 extends over 14 amino acids. V was pared by 4 bases and J by 0 bases, with 8 bases between. CDR1 SGHKS and CDR2 YYEKEE come from the germline V gene (reference sequence). The CDR3 DNA is TGTGCCAGCAGCCCCTGGGCCTCTGGAAACACCATATATTTT. Translation: CASSPWASGNTIYF. Full variable domain (rest looked up from reference TRBV5-5 and TRBJ1-3): DAGVTQSPTHLIKTRGQQVTLRCSPISGHKSVSWYQQVLGQGPQFIFQYYEKEERGRGNFPDRFSARQFPNYSSELNVNALLLGDSALYLCASSPWASGNTIYFGEGSWLTVV.

This rearrangement joins TRBV7-2 to TRBJ2-3, with TRBD2 as a possible D gene (5 bases). The CDR3 spans 18 residues. Per the germline V gene, CDR1 is SGHTA and CDR2 is FQGNSA. Trimming took 3 bases from V and 1 from J, leaving 20 bases between them. The CDR3 loop reads CASSLPVVEGTGTDTQYF. DNA for the CDR3: TGTGCCAGCAGCTTGCCAGTTGTAGAGGGTACGGGCACAGATACGCAGTATTTT.

The chain recombines TRBV18 with TRBJ1-4; D is perhaps TRBD1 (6 bases). From germline, CDR1 is KGHSH and CDR2 LQKENI. The length of the CDR3 is 16 residues. Trimming stripped 1 base from V and 4 bases from J, with 13 bases between. The CDR3 loop is CASSPLGTLNNEKLFF. The DNA of the CDR3 is TGTGCCAGCTCACCACTTGGGACACTTAATAATGAAAAACTGTTTTTT.

This clone was picked up a small number of times. The rearrangement uses TRBV11-3 and TRBJ2-1; 8 bases match TRBD1. V lost 5 bases to trimming and J lost 8 bases; unmatched junction nucleotides: 2. This CDR3 has 12 residues. Germline V gene lookup returns CDR1 SGHNT and CDR2 YENEEA. This chain's CDR3 is CASSQDRDEQFF. CDR3 DNA sequence: TGTGCCAGCAGCCAGGACAGGGATGAGCAGTTCTTC.

The chain carries TRBV7-2 and TRBJ2-3; unclear D gene. V dropped 1 base and J dropped 10 bases, with 9 bases sitting between them. Germline V gene sequence: CDR1 SGHTA, CDR2 FQGNSA. The CDR3 is 12 residues long. CDR3 sequence (DNA): TGTGCCAGCAGCTTAGTACTGCAGGCGCAGTATTTT. Residues: CASSLVLQAQYF.

The genes are TRBV9 and TRBJ2-3; D perhaps matches TRBD2 (6 bases). The V gene lost 5 bases and the J gene lost 8 bases, with 15 bases spanning the gap. Per the germline V gene, CDR1 is SGDLS and CDR2 is YYNGEE. This CDR3 contains 13 residues. The CDR3 sequence: CASSPSVVVTQYF. The CDR3, as DNA: TGTGCCAGCAGTCCTAGCGTGGTAGTTACGCAGTATTTT.

This clone turned up a few times. The J gene is TRBJ2-7, the V gene TRBV6-5; 9 nucleotides align to TRBD1. The germline V gene encodes CDR1 MNHEY and CDR2 SVGAGI. The CDR3 consists of 14 residues. V was pared by 2 bases and J by 4 bases, with 3 bases of the junction left unmatched. The CDR3 loop reads CASSYGTGLYEQYF. The CDR3 DNA sequence: TGTGCCAGCAGTTACGGGACAGGGTTGTACGAGCAGTACTTC.

The count of this clone is one. The chain joins TRBV3-1 (or the pseudogene TRBV3-2) to TRBJ2-1, with 11 bases that match TRBD2. CDR3 length equals 15 residues. J lost 9 bases, V lost 2 bases, and 6 bases had no gene match. Germline-derived CDR1 and CDR2 are LGHDT and YNNKEL (reference sequence). CDR3 loop: CASSQIAGGLGEQFF. CDR3 DNA: TGTGCCAGCAGCCAAATAGCGGGGGGGCTGGGTGAGCAGTTCTTC.

The rearrangement joins TRBV5-1 to TRBJ1-1, with 7 bases lining up with TRBD1. CDR3 length: 16 amino acids. V gave up 3 bases and J gave up 4 bases; unmatched junction bases: 12. From germline, CDR1 is SGHRS and CDR2 YFSETQ. The CDR3, as DNA: TGCGCCAGCAGCTGGACAGGCGCTGGTTCGGCCACTGAAGCTTTCTTT. Encoded protein: CASSWTGAGSATEAFF.

This clone came up once. This chain joins TRBV15 and TRBJ1-1, with 10 nucleotides matching TRBD1. CDR1 LNHNV and CDR2 YYDKDF come from the germline V gene (reference sequence). The ends lost 3 bases at V and 0 bases at J; junction bases unmatched: 10. The CDR3 covers 18 residues. The CDR3 reads CATSRGRQGARMNTEAFF. CDR3 bases: TGTGCCACCAGCAGGGGGAGACAGGGGGCTAGGATGAACACTGAAGCTTTCTTT.